Below, 22 T cell receptor beta chains from the same sample are listed, as sequenced in a study of CD8+ T cells in alopecia areata. Once RNA had been extracted, it was reverse transcribed into cDNA to act as the sequencing template. Assay: immunoSEQ multiplex PCR; the TCRdb copy retains only in-frame clones and omits some. The sample records 110,000 to 150,000 clones, approximately 60% being singletons. What was sequenced was CD8+ T cells sorted from blood. Source of these receptors: a human donor in good health.

The CDR3 spells CASRRGYGYTF. For the CDR3, the DNA is TGTGCCAGCAGACGGGGATATGGCTACACCTTC. J is TRBJ1-2 and V is TRBV6-5; D is unclear. V gave up 6 bases and J gave up 5 bases, with 7 bases separating them. Germline loops: CDR1 MNHEY, CDR2 SVGAGI. The CDR3 consists of 11 residues.

This sequence joins TRBV30 and TRBJ2-5; 12 nucleotides match TRBD2. CDR3 size: 17 residues. Germline CDR1 and CDR2: GTSNPN and SVGIG (reference sequence). The V segment lost 4 bases and the J segment 5 bases; nucleotides outside the gene matches: 14. CDR3 DNA: TGTGCCTGGAACACCGGGGCTAGCGGGAGGGCCGGTGAGACCCAGTACTTC. This sequence encodes CAWNTGASGRAGETQYF.

This clone was observed a handful of times. The chain couples TRBV5-1 to TRBJ1-1, with unresolved D. This CDR3 has 11 amino acids. Trimming stripped 0 bases from V and 7 bases from J, with 4 bases between. Germline V CDR1 and CDR2: SGHRS, YFSETQ. CDR3 protein: CASSLGGEAFF. In DNA form, the CDR3 reads TGCGCCAGCAGCTTGGGTGGTGAAGCTTTCTTT.

The chain has TRBV30 and TRBJ1-1; 7 bases fit TRBD1. The V and J ends lost 1 base and 5 bases, in that order; junction bases with no gene match: 7. The CDR3 contains 14 residues. From germline, CDR1 is GTSNPN and CDR2 SVGIG (reference sequence). The CDR3 spells CAWSAATGWTEAFF. The DNA of the CDR3 is TGTGCCTGGAGTGCCGCGACAGGGTGGACTGAAGCTTTCTTT.

This rearrangement joins TRBV13 to TRBJ1-1; D is possibly TRBD1 (6 bases). The CDR3 sequence is 16 residues long. Trimming cost V 2 bases and J 6 bases, with 19 bases left between them. From germline, CDR1 is PRHDT and CDR2 FYEKMQ (reference sequence). The CDR3 nucleotides are TGTGCCAGCAGCTTAAAGGACAGATTCGCCTCCTCTGAAGCTTTCTTT. Protein product: CASSLKDRFASSEAFF.

CDR3 loop: CASSFRGLNEKLFF. CDR3 in DNA: TGTGCCAGCAGCTTCAGGGGTCTGAATGAAAAACTGTTTTTT. The chain uses TRBV13 and TRBJ1-4, with D possibly TRBD1 on 6 matching bases. Germline V gene lookup returns CDR1 PRHDT and CDR2 FYEKMQ (reference sequence). Trimming took off 3 bases at V and 5 bases at J, with 10 bases between the two ends. The CDR3 covers 14 residues.

V is TRBV13 and J is TRBJ2-7; D unclear. This CDR3 region has 15 residues. Germline V CDR1 and CDR2: PRHDT, FYEKMQ (reference sequence). V shed 0 bases and J shed 3 bases, with 12 bases lying between them. This CDR3 is CASSLGRGSGYEQYF. DNA for the CDR3: TGTGCCAGCAGCTTAGGCCGCGGCTCAGGCTACGAGCAGTACTTC. The full variable domain, rest sourced from reference TRBV13 and TRBJ2-7, is AAGVIQSPRHLIKEKRETATLKCYPIPRHDTVYWYQQGPGQDPQFLISFYEKMQSDKGSIPDRFSAQQFSDYHSELNMSSLELGDSALYFCASSLGRGSGYEQYFGPGTRLTVT.

The rearrangement joins TRBV9 to TRBJ1-2, with D perhaps matching TRBD1 (6 bases). V lost 4 bases, J lost 4 bases, and 17 bases lay in between. Germline V gives CDR1 SGDLS, CDR2 YYNGEE. This CDR3 spans 15 amino acids. The chain's CDR3 is CASSTSHRVTYGYTF. The CDR3 DNA is TGTGCCAGCAGCACCTCCCACAGGGTAACCTATGGCTACACCTTC. Full variable domain (rest looked up from reference TRBV9 and TRBJ1-2): DSGVTQTPKHLITATGQRVTLRCSPRSGDLSVYWYQQSLDQGLQFLIQYYNGEERAKGNILERFSAQQFPDLHSELNLSSLELGDSALYFCASSTSHRVTYGYTFGSGTRLTVV.

The chain links TRBV29-1 to TRBJ1-2; perhaps TRBD1 as D (5 bases). CDR1 SQVTM and CDR2 ANQGSEA come from the germline V gene. V gave up 0 bases and J gave up 5 bases, with 16 bases separating them. The CDR3 runs 15 residues. The CDR3 is CSVEDKGRGVYGYTF. CDR3 DNA sequence: TGCAGCGTTGAAGATAAGGGCCGGGGGGTTTATGGCTACACCTTC.

The genes are TRBV4-1 and TRBJ1-3; D gene ambiguous. The CDR3 has 13 amino acids. V lost 8 bases to trimming and J lost 1 base, with 9 bases between them. In germline, CDR1 is MGHRA, CDR2 YSYEKL. In DNA, the CDR3 is TGCGCCAGCTCCACAGCTTCTGGAAACACCATATATTTT. Protein sequence: CASSTASGNTIYF.

This chain joins TRBV27 and TRBJ2-7; D might be TRBD1 or TRBD2, each matching 5 bases. This CDR3 region has 14 residues. V lost 2 bases and J lost 2, with 10 bases in between. Germline-derived CDR1 and CDR2 are MNHEY and SMNVEV (reference sequence). DNA for the CDR3: TGTGCCAGCAGTTTAGGGCAGGGACCCTACGAGCAGTACTTC. Residues: CASSLGQGPYEQYF.

This clone has just a few counts. J is TRBJ2-2 and V is TRBV7-9; 7 nucleotides align to TRBD1. Germline V gives CDR1 SEHNR, CDR2 FQNEAQ (reference sequence). This CDR3 region has 13 residues. Trimming took 6 bases from V and 4 from J; bases not matched to a gene: 2. The chain's CDR3 is CASRGQSTGELFF. The CDR3, as DNA: TGTGCCAGCAGGGGACAGTCCACCGGGGAGCTGTTTTTT. Full variable domain (remainder filled in from reference TRBV7-9 and TRBJ2-2): DTGVSQNPRHKITKRGQNVTFRCDPISEHNRLYWYRQTLGQGPEFLTYFQNEAQLEKSRLLSDRFSAERPKGSFSTLEIQRTEQGDSAMYLCASRGQSTGELFFGEGSRLTVL.

This clone was counted a few times. The chain carries TRBV7-8 and TRBJ2-5; D not certain. The CDR3 covers 14 residues. Trimming removed 2 bases at V and 2 bases at J, with 9 bases between. Germline CDR1 reads SGHVS; CDR2 reads FQNEAQ. Here the CDR3 reads CASSLLHAQETQYF. CDR3 in DNA: TGTGCCAGCAGCTTACTCCATGCTCAAGAGACCCAGTACTTC. The whole variable domain, remainder taken from reference TRBV7-8 and TRBJ2-5, is GAGVSQSPRYKVAKRGQDVALRCDPISGHVSLFWYQQALGQGPEFLTYFQNEAQLDKSGLPSDRFFAERPEGSVSTLKIQRTQQEDSAVYLCASSLLHAQETQYFGPGTRLLVL.

The sample holds a few counts of this clone. The rearrangement links TRBV14 to TRBJ2-1; the match to TRBD2 covers 12 bases. This CDR3 region has 17 residues. Losses at the gene ends were 0 bases for V and 8 bases for J; bases not matched to a gene: 8. Looked up from germline, CDR1 is SGHDN and CDR2 is FVKESK. The CDR3 DNA follows: TGTGCCAGCAGCCAAGACGCGACTAGCGGGAGCATCGATGAGCAGTTCTTC. Its protein product is CASSQDATSGSIDEQFF.

The table lists this clone with a count of one. The chain's CDR3 is CASSLNIQTQYF. CDR3 nucleotides: TGCGCCAGCAGCTTGAATATACAGACCCAGTACTTC. This chain joins TRBV5-1 and TRBJ2-5, with no clear D. V was pared by 1 base and J by 6 bases, with 7 bases between. The length of the CDR3 is 12 residues. Germline assignment: CDR1 SGHRS and CDR2 YFSETQ.

This clone has only a few counts. The chain employs TRBV29-1 and TRBJ1-3, with a possible D match to TRBD1 (5 bases). There are 14 residues in the CDR3. Trimming shortened V by 4 bases and J by 0 bases, and 10 bases separated the two germline ends. From germline, CDR1 is SQVTM and CDR2 ANQGSEA. The CDR3 reads CSVVGGDSGNTIYF. The CDR3 DNA is TGCAGCGTTGTCGGGGGGGACTCTGGAAACACCATATATTTT.

This clone was detected a few times. The chain couples TRBV27 to TRBJ2-1, with TRBD2 as a possible D gene (7 bases). The CDR3 length is 18 residues. Per germline, CDR1 MNHEY and CDR2 SMNVEV (reference sequence). V was clipped by 0 bases and J by 0 bases, with 15 bases between them. CDR3 protein: CASSLSGWGGSSYNEQFF. The CDR3 DNA is TGTGCCAGCAGTTTATCGGGGTGGGGGGGCAGCTCCTACAATGAGCAGTTCTTC.

The chain carries TRBV27 and TRBJ1-2, with D perhaps TRBD1 (5 bases). The CDR3 contains 16 residues. Germline V gene sequence: CDR1 MNHEY, CDR2 SMNVEV (reference sequence). V was cut by 6 bases and J by 2 bases, with 19 bases left in between. CDR3 nucleotides: TGTGCCAGCAGCGATTCGGGGGGTTATCGGAACTATGGCTACACCTTC. It encodes CASSDSGGYRNYGYTF.

This rearrangement joins TRBV14 to TRBJ2-3; D possibly corresponds to TRBD2 (6 bases). V lost 1 base and J lost 4, with 15 bases in between. Germline V gene sequence: CDR1 SGHDN, CDR2 FVKESK. CDR3 size: 16 residues. Written as DNA, the CDR3 is TGTGCCAGCAGCCAAGGAGGGAACGGGAGAGCAGATACGCAGTATTTT. Encoded protein: CASSQGGNGRADTQYF. The full variable domain, in which reference TRBV14 and TRBJ2-3 provide the parts outside the CDR3, is EAGVTQFPSHSVIEKGQTVTLRCDPISGHDNLYWYRRVMGKEIKFLLHFVKESKQDESGMPNNRFLAERTGGTYSTLKVQPAELEDSGVYFCASSQGGNGRADTQYFGPGTRLTVL.

V usage is TRBV28 and J usage is TRBJ2-7; D remains ambiguous. Per germline, CDR1 MDHEN and CDR2 SYDVKM. This CDR3 is 12 amino acids long. Trimming stripped 2 bases from V and 3 bases from J, with 5 bases between. CDR3 sequence: CASSLGSYEQYF. DNA for the CDR3: TGTGCCAGCAGTTTAGGAAGCTACGAGCAGTACTTC.

V and J are TRBV28 and TRBJ2-5; TRBD2 aligns across 10 bases. This CDR3 contains 14 residues. The V gene end was trimmed by 5 bases and the J gene end by 5 bases; junction bases not matched to a gene: 5. CDR1 is MDHEN and CDR2 is SYDVKM in the germline V gene. DNA for the CDR3: TGTGCCAGCAGTCTTCAAGCGGGAGGGGAGACCCAGTACTTC. Its protein is CASSLQAGGETQYF.

The DNA for the CDR3 is TGTGCCACCCGGACTAGCTCCGGGGAGCTGTTTTTT. Its translation: CATRTSSGELFF. The chain is built from TRBV10-3 and TRBJ2-2; the match to TRBD2 covers 8 bases. Germline CDR1 is ENHRY and CDR2 is SYGVKD. V was pared by 10 bases and J by 6 bases, with 4 bases of the junction left unmatched. The CDR3 spans 12 residues.